Listed here are 18 T cell receptor beta chains from one sample, sequenced in a study of cytomegalovirus exposure and HLA in healthy donors. Both 60 Vbeta primers and 13 Jbeta primers went into the PCR. Method: immunoSEQ multiplex PCR; TCRdb's copy keeps in-frame clones and lacks some. Altogether about 98,000 clones are present, about 81% being singletons, with the ten largest covering approximately 11%. The source material was PBMCs. The receptor source for this set is a man aged 18 to 29 in good health and CMV-seropositive.

The chain links TRBV4-2 to TRBJ2-7, with 7 bases aligning to TRBD1. V lost 1 base and J lost 0; bases outside the gene matches: 6. The CDR3 extends over 16 amino acids. Germline-derived CDR1 and CDR2 are LGHNA and YNFKEQ. The CDR3 DNA is TGTGCCAGCAGCCAAGCCGGGACAGCCGACTCCTACGAGCAGTACTTC. Its protein is CASSQAGTADSYEQYF.

V and J are TRBV5-1 and TRBJ2-2; D perhaps matches TRBD2 (5 bases). Per germline, CDR1 SGHRS and CDR2 YFSETQ. The CDR3 contains 15 residues. V was trimmed by 5 bases and J by 7 bases, leaving 18 bases between them. In DNA form, the CDR3 reads TGCGCCAGCAGTACGAGTGGAAAGGAGGACGGGGAGCTGTTTTTT. This sequence encodes CASSTSGKEDGELFF.

This chain links TRBV7-9 with TRBJ2-7, with D perhaps matching TRBD1 (6 bases). Trimming removed 1 base at V and 2 bases at J, with 15 bases between. Germline CDR1 SEHNR, CDR2 FQNEAQ (reference sequence). The length of the CDR3 is 16 residues. CDR3 sequence reads: CASSLGRTAIAYEQYF. The CDR3 DNA follows: TGTGCCAGCAGCTTAGGAAGGACAGCCATAGCCTACGAGCAGTACTTC.

The rearrangement links TRBV28 to TRBJ1-5; 9 nucleotides line up with TRBD1. This CDR3 is 16 amino acids long. Germline V gene sequence: CDR1 MDHEN, CDR2 SYDVKM. V dropped 3 bases and J dropped 6; count of bases not matched to a gene: 9. CDR3 coding DNA: TGTGCCAGCAGTTTTAACAGGGGGCTTGGTCTTCAGCCCCAGCATTTT. Encoded protein: CASSFNRGLGLQPQHF.

The gene calls are TRBV5-6 and TRBJ2-1; 9 bases map to TRBD1. Germline CDR1 reads SGHDT; CDR2 reads YYEEEE. This CDR3 region has 15 residues. Losses at the gene ends were 0 bases for V and 7 bases for J; bases not matched to a gene: 5. CDR3 DNA: TGTGCCAGCAGCTTGGCGGGACAGGGTCGAAATGAGCAGTTCTTC. Its translation: CASSLAGQGRNEQFF.

V usage is TRBV28 and J usage is TRBJ1-3; TRBD1 might be the D (5 bases). The CDR3 is 18 amino acids. Germline values: CDR1 MDHEN, CDR2 SYDVKM. V lost 6 bases and J 4 bases, leaving 25 bases between the germline ends. The CDR3 reads CASSGTLRQSLGGNTIYF. In nucleotides, the CDR3 is TGTGCCAGCAGCGGAACGCTCAGACAGTCTTTGGGCGGAAACACCATATATTTT.

V is TRBV2 and J is TRBJ1-5; 12 bases are a match to TRBD1. V shed 4 bases, J shed 5 bases, and the junction held 12 bases outside the gene matches. The CDR3 has 18 amino acids. CDR1 and CDR2 (germline): SNHLY, FYNNEI. The CDR3 here is CASSAQRGQGAHDQPQHF. CDR3 DNA: TGTGCCAGCAGTGCTCAAAGGGGACAGGGGGCGCATGATCAGCCCCAGCATTTT.

The genes are TRBV2 and TRBJ1-5; D perhaps matches TRBD1 (5 bases). The CDR3 spans 15 residues. Trimming left V 8 bases short and J 0 bases short, with 14 bases between. Germline loops: CDR1 SNHLY, CDR2 FYNNEI. The CDR3 here is CASGSPGGSNQPQHF. The CDR3 bases are TGTGCCAGCGGATCCCCCGGGGGTAGCAATCAGCCCCAGCATTTT.

This chain connects TRBV7-2 to TRBJ2-3, with D possibly matching TRBD2 (7 bases). Deletions cut 8 bases from V and 4 bases from J, with 10 bases between. The CDR3 runs 12 residues. Germline CDR1 is SGHTA and CDR2 is FQGNSA. For the CDR3, the DNA is TGTGCCAGCCGGGGGGCGGCAGATACGCAGTATTTT. This translates into CASRGAADTQYF. The whole variable domain, filled in from reference TRBV7-2 and TRBJ2-3, reads GAGVSQSPSNKVTEKGKDVELRCDPISGHTALYWYRQSLGQGLEFLIYFQGNSAPDKSGLPSDRFSAERTGGSVSTLTIQRTQQEDSAVYLCASRGAADTQYFGPGTRLTVL.

V is TRBV25-1 and J is TRBJ1-2, with D possibly TRBD1 on 6 matching bases. The V end was cut by 5 bases, the J end by 6 bases, with 19 bases between. Germline assignment: CDR1 MGHDK and CDR2 SYGVNS. The CDR3 has 15 residues. CDR3 sequence: CASSSGTFKTHGYTF. CDR3 DNA sequence: TGTGCCAGCAGTAGTGGGACATTCAAGACCCATGGCTACACCTTC.

This clone turned up a few times. Other nucleotide sequences from this sample produce the same CDR3. V is TRBV6-6 and J is TRBJ2-2, with 8 bases identical to TRBD2. The J segment lost 6 bases and the V segment lost 6 bases, leaving 3 bases of the junction unmatched. CDR3 length: 13 amino acids. Germline values: CDR1 MNHNY, CDR2 SVGAGI (reference sequence). CDR3 coding DNA: TGTGCCAGCAGCGGGGGGGCGGCCGGGGAGCTGTTTTTT. It codes for CASSGGAAGELFF.

The J gene is TRBJ1-5, the V gene TRBV19, with TRBD1 as a possible D gene (6 bases). The CDR3 loop spans 15 amino acids. Germline-derived CDR1 and CDR2 are LNHDA and SQIVND (reference sequence). Trimming cost V 3 bases and J 1 base, with 10 bases left between them. CDR3 in amino acids: CASSIGRGSNQPQHF. As DNA, the CDR3 is TGTGCCAGTAGTATCGGTAGGGGGAGCAATCAGCCCCAGCATTTT.

J is TRBJ2-7 and V is TRBV5-1; D is possibly TRBD2 (7 bases). V dropped 0 bases and J dropped 6 bases, with 13 bases sitting between them. The germline gives CDR1 SGHRS, CDR2 YFSETQ. There are 14 residues in the CDR3. The CDR3 protein is CASSLEGGGIEQYF. CDR3 in DNA: TGCGCCAGCAGCTTGGAAGGGGGGGGTATCGAGCAGTACTTC. Using reference TRBV5-1 and TRBJ2-7 for the parts outside the CDR3, the full variable domain is KAGVTQTPRYLIKTRGQQVTLSCSPISGHRSVSWYQQTPGQGLQFLFEYFSETQRNKGNFPGRFSGRQFSNSRSEMNVSTLELGDSALYLCASSLEGGGIEQYFGPGTRLTVT.

This clone has just one count. The chain couples TRBV7-8 to TRBJ1-2; perhaps TRBD1 as D (5 bases). V dropped 3 bases and J dropped 8 bases, with 13 bases sitting between them. This CDR3 spans 13 amino acids. Germline lookup yields CDR1 SGHVS and CDR2 FQNEAQ. The CDR3 is CASSFSDTGGYTF. The CDR3 DNA reads TGTGCCAGCAGCTTTAGTGACACAGGAGGCTACACCTTC.

This clone was seen only a few times. This chain links TRBV19 with TRBJ1-4; tentatively, D is TRBD1 (5 bases). CDR3 length: 14 amino acids. In germline, CDR1 is LNHDA, CDR2 SQIVND (reference sequence). V lost 4 bases and J 8 bases, leaving 14 bases between the germline ends. CDR3 amino acids: CASSTTGFGEKLFF. The CDR3 bases are TGTGCCAGTAGTACCACAGGATTTGGCGAAAAACTGTTTTTT.

On this clone: The junction does not match germline at one end; this may be a read error. The rearrangement joins TRBV7-8 to TRBJ2-2, with D possibly TRBD2 on 6 matching bases. This CDR3 is built from 15 residues. CDR1 SGHVS and CDR2 FQNEAQ come from the germline V gene. The CDR3 spells CASNLAAWSTGELFF. CDR3 coding DNA: TGTGCCAGCAACTTAGCGGCGTGGAGCACCGGGGAGCTGTTTTTT.

This clone was seen more than once but under ten times. This chain connects TRBV30 to TRBJ2-7; TRBD1 aligns across 7 bases. CDR1 is GTSNPN, CDR2 SVGIG, per germline (reference sequence). CDR3 size: 16 residues. V dropped 4 bases and J dropped 5; count of bases not matched to a gene: 17. The CDR3 protein is CAWKGRGGKAWNEQYF. The CDR3, as DNA: TGTGCCTGGAAGGGCCGAGGGGGCAAGGCTTGGAACGAGCAGTACTTC.

The rearrangement uses TRBV9 and TRBJ2-5; no clear D gene. From germline, CDR1 is SGDLS and CDR2 YYNGEE. Trimming left V 0 bases short and J 1 base short, with 10 bases between. The CDR3 sequence is 15 residues long. CDR3 residues: CASSVERGTQETQYF. In DNA form, the CDR3 reads TGTGCCAGCAGCGTAGAGCGCGGCACCCAAGAGACCCAGTACTTC. The variable domain in full, completed from reference TRBV9 and TRBJ2-5, reads DSGVTQTPKHLITATGQRVTLRCSPRSGDLSVYWYQQSLDQGLQFLIQYYNGEERAKGNILERFSAQQFPDLHSELNLSSLELGDSALYFCASSVERGTQETQYFGPGTRLLVL.